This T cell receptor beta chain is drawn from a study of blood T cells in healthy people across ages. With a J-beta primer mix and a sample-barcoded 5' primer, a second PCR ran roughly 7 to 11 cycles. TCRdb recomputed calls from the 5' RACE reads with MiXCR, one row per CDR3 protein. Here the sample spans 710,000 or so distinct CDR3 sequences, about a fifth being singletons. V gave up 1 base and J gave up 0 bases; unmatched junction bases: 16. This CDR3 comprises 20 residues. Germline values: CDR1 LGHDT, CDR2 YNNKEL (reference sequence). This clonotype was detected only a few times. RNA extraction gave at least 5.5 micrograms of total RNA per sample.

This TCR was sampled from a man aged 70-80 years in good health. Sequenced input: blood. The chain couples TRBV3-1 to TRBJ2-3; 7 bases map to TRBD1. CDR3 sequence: CASSQVPPTGTALSTDTQYF. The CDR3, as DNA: TGTGCCAGCAGCCAAGTTCCCCCCACTGGGACAGCCCTAAGCACAGATACGCAGTATTTT.